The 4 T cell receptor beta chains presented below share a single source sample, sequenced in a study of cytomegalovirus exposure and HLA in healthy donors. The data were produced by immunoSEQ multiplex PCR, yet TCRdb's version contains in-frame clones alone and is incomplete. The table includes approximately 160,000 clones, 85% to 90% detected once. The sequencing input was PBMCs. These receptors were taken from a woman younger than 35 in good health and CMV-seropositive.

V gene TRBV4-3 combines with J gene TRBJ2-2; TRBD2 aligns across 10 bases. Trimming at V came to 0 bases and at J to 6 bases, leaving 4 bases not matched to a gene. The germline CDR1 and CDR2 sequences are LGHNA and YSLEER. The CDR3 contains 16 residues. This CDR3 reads CASSQEPSGRSGELFF. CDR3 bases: TGCGCCAGCAGCCAAGAACCTAGCGGGAGATCCGGGGAGCTGTTTTTT.

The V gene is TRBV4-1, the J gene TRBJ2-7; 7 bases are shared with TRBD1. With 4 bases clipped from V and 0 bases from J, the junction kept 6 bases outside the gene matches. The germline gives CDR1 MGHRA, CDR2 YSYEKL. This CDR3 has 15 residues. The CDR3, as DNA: TGCGCCAGCAGCCTAGAAGACAGGGACTCCTACGAGCAGTACTTC. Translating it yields CASSLEDRDSYEQYF.

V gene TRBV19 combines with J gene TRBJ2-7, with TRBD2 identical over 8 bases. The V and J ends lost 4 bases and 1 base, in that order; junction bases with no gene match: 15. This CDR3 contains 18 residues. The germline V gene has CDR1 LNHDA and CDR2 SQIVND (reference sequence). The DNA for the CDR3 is TGTGCCAGTAGTAGGGGCGGGAGGCCCCGCGGCGTGTCCTACGAGCAGTACTTC. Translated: CASSRGGRPRGVSYEQYF.

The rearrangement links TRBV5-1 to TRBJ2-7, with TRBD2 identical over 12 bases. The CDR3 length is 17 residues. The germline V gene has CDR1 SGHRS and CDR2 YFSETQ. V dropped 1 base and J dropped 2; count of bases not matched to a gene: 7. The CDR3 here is CASSLTSGRTDAYEQYF. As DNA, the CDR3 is TGCGCCAGCAGCTTGACTAGCGGGAGGACAGACGCCTACGAGCAGTACTTC. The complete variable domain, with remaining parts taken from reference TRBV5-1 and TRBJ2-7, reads KAGVTQTPRYLIKTRGQQVTLSCSPISGHRSVSWYQQTPGQGLQFLFEYFSETQRNKGNFPGRFSGRQFSNSRSEMNVSTLELGDSALYLCASSLTSGRTDAYEQYFGPGTRLTVT.